This T cell receptor beta chain was retrieved from a study of T cells after yellow fever vaccination. TCRdb reprocessed the 5' RACE reads via MiXCR and lists one record per CDR3 protein. Of 180,000 or so distinct CDR3 sequences listed, roughly 11% are singletons. The TCR was taken from a man between 18 and 35 years old who received the YFV17D yellow fever vaccine. The source was CD8+ T cells sorted from PBMCs, collected 15 days after the yellow fever booster vaccination.

CDR3 DNA sequence: TGTGCCAGCAGACTAGCGGGGGGCAACAATGAGCAGTTCTTC. As protein: CASRLAGGNNEQFF. The rearrangement uses TRBV12-3 or TRBV12-4 and TRBJ2-1; 12 bases line up with TRBD2. The J segment lost 5 bases and the V segment lost 6 bases, leaving 2 bases of the junction unmatched. The CDR3 length is 14 residues.